Following are 20 T cell receptor beta chains from one sample sequenced in a study of shared clonotypes between healthy human individuals. CD45RO-negative CD8 cells positively selected for CCR7 made up the naive population, which excluded terminally differentiated effector memory CD45RA+ cells. Profiled with immunoSEQ multiplex PCR; TCRdb holds only in-frame clones, not every one. In the table there are about 2.2 million clones, 93% of which are singletons. Sequences were obtained from naive CD8+ T cells from PBMCs. These receptors all stem from a young man in good health. Some clones in this sample may be carry-over from other donors' samples.

The chain recombines TRBV27 with TRBJ2-7; no clear D gene. The CDR3 consists of 16 residues. Germline V gene sequence: CDR1 MNHEY, CDR2 SMNVEV (reference sequence). Trimming cost V 5 bases and J 1 base, with 18 bases left between them. CDR3 region: CASSSALAGRSYEQYF. The DNA of the CDR3 is TGTGCCAGCAGTAGCGCCTTGGCAGGTCGGTCCTACGAGCAGTACTTC.

The J gene is TRBJ1-4, the V gene TRBV7-9; weak D call: TRBD1 (5 bases). The CDR3 contains 15 residues. Germline lookup yields CDR1 SEHNR and CDR2 FQNEAQ (reference sequence). V gave up 1 base and J gave up 8 bases, with 14 bases separating them. CDR3 nucleotide sequence: TGTGCCAGCAGCTTAGGTCCCAGGGACGGGGAAAAACTGTTTTTT. This translates into CASSLGPRDGEKLFF.

The chain combines TRBV28 with TRBJ1-1; weak D call: TRBD1 (5 bases). The CDR3 has 14 residues. Between the trimmed V and J ends, which lost 2 bases and 11 bases, there was a span of 18 bases. Germline CDR1 is MDHEN and CDR2 is SYDVKM. The DNA for the CDR3 is TGTGCCAGCAGTTTACCTGGGACGGCCCGTGACGCTTTCTTT. Translation gives CASSLPGTARDAFF.

The gene calls are TRBV25-1 and TRBJ2-1; 9 bases fit TRBD2. The CDR3 runs 14 residues. Germline-derived CDR1 and CDR2 are MGHDK and SYGVNS. Trimming took 4 bases from V and 3 from J; bases not matched to a gene: 1. The CDR3 region has the DNA TGTGCCAGCAGTGCTAGCGGGGACTACAATGAGCAGTTCTTC. Translating gives CASSASGDYNEQFF.

J is TRBJ1-1 and V is TRBV19; D is undetermined. Trimming shortened V by 0 bases and J by 5 bases, and 10 bases separated the two germline ends. Germline CDR1 LNHDA, CDR2 SQIVND (reference sequence). This CDR3 has 14 residues. The CDR3 coding sequence is TGTGCCAGTAGTATAGACAGGAAGGATACTGAAGCTTTCTTT. This codes for CASSIDRKDTEAFF.

Details on this clone: The identical CDR3 is also encoded by other nucleotide sequences in the sample. The rearrangement links TRBV11-2 to TRBJ2-5; 8 bases are shared with TRBD2. With V trimmed by 4 bases and J by 2 bases, 6 bases remained unmatched. There are 15 residues in the CDR3. Germline V lookup: CDR1 SGHAT, CDR2 FQNNGV. The CDR3 DNA is TGTGCCAGCAGCTCGGGCTTAGCGGGGCAAGAGACCCAGTACTTC. Amino acids: CASSSGLAGQETQYF.

J is TRBJ1-5 and V is TRBV2, with D uncertain. CDR3 length: 15 amino acids. With 1 base removed from V and 0 bases from J, the gap between germline ends came to 7 bases. The germline V gene encodes CDR1 SNHLY and CDR2 FYNNEI. The CDR3 is CASSEGVHSNQPQHF. The CDR3 DNA sequence: TGTGCCAGCAGTGAAGGGGTCCATAGCAATCAGCCCCAGCATTTT.

The chain is built from TRBV11-3 and TRBJ2-3; 9 bases fit TRBD1. Germline loops: CDR1 SGHNT, CDR2 YENEEA. The CDR3 runs to 15 residues. J gave up 2 bases and V 3 bases, and 3 bases lay outside the gene matches. The CDR3 DNA is TGTGCCAGCAGCTTCGGGACAGGGACCACAGATACGCAGTATTTT. Its translation: CASSFGTGTTDTQYF.

The rearrangement links TRBV9 to TRBJ2-1, with D perhaps assigned TRBD1 or TRBD2 (5 bases each). Germline values: CDR1 SGDLS, CDR2 YYNGEE. CDR3 length equals 17 residues. Trimming stripped 0 bases from V and 2 bases from J, with 15 bases between. The CDR3 DNA reads as TGTGCCAGCAGCGTAGCGCAAGATGGGGACCCCTACAATGAGCAGTTCTTC. This codes for CASSVAQDGDPYNEQFF.

The rearrangement joins TRBV6-5 to TRBJ1-2; tentative D call: TRBD1 (6 bases). This CDR3 is built from 15 residues. Germline CDR1 is MNHEY and CDR2 is SVGAGI. The V end was cut by 6 bases, the J end by 8 bases, with 22 bases between. DNA of the CDR3: TGTGCCAGCAGAGGGGGAGGGACTCAACCTGGGGGCTACACCTTC. Its translation: CASRGGGTQPGGYTF.

This clone was recorded only once. This chain joins TRBV18 and TRBJ2-1; D unclear. CDR1 KGHSH and CDR2 LQKENI come from the germline V gene. This CDR3 is 17 amino acids long. The V and J ends lost 3 bases and 0 bases respectively, with 15 bases between them. The CDR3 spells CASSPLDGSFSYNEQFF. CDR3 bases: TGTGCCAGCTCACCTTTGGACGGCTCCTTCTCCTACAATGAGCAGTTCTTC.

This chain links TRBV27 with TRBJ1-4, with a possible D match to TRBD1 (5 bases). From germline, CDR1 is MNHEY and CDR2 SMNVEV (reference sequence). Between the trimmed V and J ends, which lost 2 bases and 3 bases, there was a span of 19 bases. CDR3 length: 18 residues. Here the CDR3 DNA reads TGTGCCAGCAGTTTAAATGGGGGACCCTATCGAGCTAATGAAAAACTGTTTTTT. Amino acid sequence: CASSLNGGPYRANEKLFF. Filled out from reference TRBV27 and TRBJ1-4, the complete variable domain reads EAQVTQNPRYLITVTGKKLTVTCSQNMNHEYMSWYRQDPGLGLRQIYYSMNVEVTDKGDVPEGYKVSRKEKRNFPLILESPSPNQTSLYFCASSLNGGPYRANEKLFFGSGTQLSVL.

The chain uses TRBV5-1 and TRBJ2-1; TRBD2 aligns across 9 bases. With 4 bases clipped from V and 2 bases from J, the junction kept 13 bases outside the gene matches. The CDR3 totals 18 residues. CDR1 SGHRS and CDR2 YFSETQ come from the germline V gene. The CDR3 here is CASSPGLAHFPTYNEQFF. CDR3 in DNA: TGCGCCAGCAGCCCGGGACTAGCACACTTCCCCACCTACAATGAGCAGTTCTTC.

The chain carries TRBV11-3 and TRBJ2-3; TRBD2 might be the D (6 bases). Per germline, CDR1 SGHNT and CDR2 YENEEA. This CDR3 comprises 14 residues. The V end lost 5 bases, the J end lost 4 bases, and 13 bases lay between the germline ends. The CDR3, as DNA: TGTGCCAGCAGCATAGGAGGGCTCCCAGATACGCAGTATTTT. Translated: CASSIGGLPDTQYF.

The chain uses TRBV7-9 and TRBJ2-7; D call uncertain. CDR1 SEHNR and CDR2 FQNEAQ come from the germline V gene (reference sequence). Trimming took off 4 bases at V and 0 bases at J, with 13 bases between the two ends. CDR3 length: 15 residues. The chain's CDR3 is CASSYPANFSYEQYF. DNA of the CDR3: TGTGCCAGCAGCTACCCAGCCAACTTCTCCTACGAGCAGTACTTC.

Worth noting for this clone: The same CDR3 arises from other DNA sequences in this sample as well. V usage is TRBV27 and J usage is TRBJ2-2; the D is unclear. This CDR3 has 14 amino acids. V lost 3 bases and J 0 bases, leaving 5 bases between the germline ends. Germline V gene lookup returns CDR1 MNHEY and CDR2 SMNVEV (reference sequence). CDR3 sequence reads: CASSLLSNTGELFF. CDR3 sequence (DNA): TGTGCCAGCAGTTTGTTGTCGAACACCGGGGAGCTGTTTTTT.

This chain links TRBV5-1 with TRBJ2-1; 7 bases agree with TRBD1. CDR3 length: 17 residues. Germline V gene sequence: CDR1 SGHRS, CDR2 YFSETQ. Germline trimming cut 4 bases from V and 6 bases from J; bases unmatched to any gene: 16. CDR3 sequence (DNA): TGCGCCAGCAGCCTCAGACAGGGCCCCCGGCCGGGCAATGAGCAGTTCTTC. The encoded protein is CASSLRQGPRPGNEQFF.

This sequence joins TRBV28 and TRBJ2-5; a weak D match, TRBD2 (6 bases). CDR1 MDHEN and CDR2 SYDVKM come from the germline V gene. V gave up 7 bases and J gave up 5 bases, with 17 bases separating them. This CDR3 has 14 amino acids. The DNA for the CDR3 is TGTGCCAGCACCCGGGAGAGTTTTGAGGAGACCCAGTACTTC. It yields the protein CASTRESFEETQYF.

V usage is TRBV30 and J usage is TRBJ2-1; no definite D call. V lost 1 base and J 4 bases, leaving 5 bases between the germline ends. There are 12 residues in the CDR3. Germline CDR1 GTSNPN, CDR2 SVGIG (reference sequence). The CDR3 is CAWSARYNEQFF. DNA for the CDR3: TGTGCCTGGAGTGCTCGATACAATGAGCAGTTCTTC. The variable domain in full, completed from reference TRBV30 and TRBJ2-1, reads SQTIHQWPATLVQPVGSPLSLECTVEGTSNPNLYWYRQAAGRGLQLLFYSVGIGQISSEVPQNLSASRPQDRQFILSSKKLLLSDSGFYLCAWSARYNEQFFGPGTRLTVL.

The chain is built from TRBV10-2 and TRBJ2-7; D gene uncertain. The germline CDR1 and CDR2 sequences are WSHSY and SAAADI. CDR3 length equals 9 residues. The CDR3 sequence is CSPSGEQYF. The CDR3 coding sequence is TGCTCCCCATCGGGCGAGCAGTACTTC.